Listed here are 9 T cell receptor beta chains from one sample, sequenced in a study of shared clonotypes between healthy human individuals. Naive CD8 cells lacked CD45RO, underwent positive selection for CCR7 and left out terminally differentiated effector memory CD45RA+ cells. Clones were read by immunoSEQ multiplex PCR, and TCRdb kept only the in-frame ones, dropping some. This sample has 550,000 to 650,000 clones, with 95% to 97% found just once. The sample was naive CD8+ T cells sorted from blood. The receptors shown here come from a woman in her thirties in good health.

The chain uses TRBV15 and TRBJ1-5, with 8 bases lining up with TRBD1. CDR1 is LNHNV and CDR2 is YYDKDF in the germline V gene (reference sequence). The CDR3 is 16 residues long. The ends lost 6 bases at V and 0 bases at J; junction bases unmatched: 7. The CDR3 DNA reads TGTGCCACCAGTACCAGGGGGCTAAGTAGCAATCAGCCCCAGCATTTT. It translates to CATSTRGLSSNQPQHF. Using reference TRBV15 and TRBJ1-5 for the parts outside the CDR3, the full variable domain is DAMVIQNPRYQVTQFGKPVTLSCSQTLNHNVMYWYQQKSSQAPKLLFHYYDKDFNNEADTPDNFQSRRPNTSFCFLDIRSPGLGDTAMYLCATSTRGLSSNQPQHFGDGTRLSIL.

DNA of the CDR3: TGTGCCAGCAGTTTACGGGTGCTTGTAGCGGGAGGTTCAGATACGCAGTATTTT. It codes for CASSLRVLVAGGSDTQYF. V usage is TRBV28 and J usage is TRBJ2-3, with 10 bases fitting TRBD2. Germline lookup yields CDR1 MDHEN and CDR2 SYDVKM. V shed 2 bases, J shed 4 bases, and the junction held 12 bases outside the gene matches. This CDR3 has 18 amino acids.

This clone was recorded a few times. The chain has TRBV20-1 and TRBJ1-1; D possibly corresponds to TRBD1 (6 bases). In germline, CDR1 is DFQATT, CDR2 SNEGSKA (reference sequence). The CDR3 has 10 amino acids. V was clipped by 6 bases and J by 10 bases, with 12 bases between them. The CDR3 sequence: CSARGATAFF. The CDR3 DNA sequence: TGCAGTGCGCGGGGGGCTACAGCTTTCTTT.

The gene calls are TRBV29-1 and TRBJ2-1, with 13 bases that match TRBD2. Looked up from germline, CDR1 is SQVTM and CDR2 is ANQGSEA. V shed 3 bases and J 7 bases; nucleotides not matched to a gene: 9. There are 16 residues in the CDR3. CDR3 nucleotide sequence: TGCAGCGTTGAGGTGACTAGCGGGAGGTCAGGAAATGAGCAGTTCTTC. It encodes CSVEVTSGRSGNEQFF.

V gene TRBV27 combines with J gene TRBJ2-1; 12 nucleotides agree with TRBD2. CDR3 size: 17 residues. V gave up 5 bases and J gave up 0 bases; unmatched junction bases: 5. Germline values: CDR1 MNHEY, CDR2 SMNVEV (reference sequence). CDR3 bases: TGTGCCAGCAGTACCGGACTAGCGGGGAGCTCCTACAATGAGCAGTTCTTC. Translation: CASSTGLAGSSYNEQFF.

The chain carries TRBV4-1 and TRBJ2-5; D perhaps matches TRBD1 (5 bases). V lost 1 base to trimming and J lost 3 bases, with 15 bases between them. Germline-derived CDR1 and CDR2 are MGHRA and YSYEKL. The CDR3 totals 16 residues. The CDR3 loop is CASSQAPDRVEETQYF. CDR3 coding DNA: TGCGCCAGCAGCCAAGCCCCCGACAGAGTCGAAGAGACCCAGTACTTC.

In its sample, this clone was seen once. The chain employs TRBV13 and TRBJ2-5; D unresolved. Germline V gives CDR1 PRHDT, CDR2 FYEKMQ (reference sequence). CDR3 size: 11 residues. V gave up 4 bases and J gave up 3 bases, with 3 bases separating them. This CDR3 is CASSSEETQYF. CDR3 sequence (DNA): TGTGCCAGCAGCTCGGAAGAGACCCAGTACTTC.

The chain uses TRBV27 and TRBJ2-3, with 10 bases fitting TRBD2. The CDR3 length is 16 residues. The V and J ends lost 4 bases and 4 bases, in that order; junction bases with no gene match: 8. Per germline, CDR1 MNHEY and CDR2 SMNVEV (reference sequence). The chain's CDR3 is CASSSLAGDLADTQYF. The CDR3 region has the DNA TGTGCCAGCAGTTCCCTAGCGGGAGATCTCGCAGATACGCAGTATTTT.

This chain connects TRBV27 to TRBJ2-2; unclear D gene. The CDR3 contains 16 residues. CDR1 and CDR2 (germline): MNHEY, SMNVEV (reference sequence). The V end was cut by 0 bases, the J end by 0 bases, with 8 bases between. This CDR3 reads CASSLSSSSNTGELFF. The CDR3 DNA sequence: TGTGCCAGCAGTTTATCTAGTTCCTCGAACACCGGGGAGCTGTTTTTT.